These 8 T cell receptor beta chains were sequenced from one sample in a study of CD8+ T cells in alopecia areata. In each case, RNA was isolated and then reverse transcribed into cDNA as the sequencing template. Assay used: immunoSEQ multiplex PCR; TCRdb lists only in-frame clones, some missing. The repertoire holds 200,000 or so clones, about 53% seen once, with 0.4% to 0.55% in the top ten. Source: CD4+ T cells sorted from blood, taken at week 0. These receptors all come from a human donor with alopecia areata.

This clone was found a few times. The J gene is TRBJ2-3, the V gene TRBV5-1; no reliable D call. Germline V gene sequence: CDR1 SGHRS, CDR2 YFSETQ. The CDR3 length is 14 residues. V was shortened by 4 bases and J by 2 bases, with 11 bases between the two germline ends. The CDR3 sequence: CASSLNVDTDTQYF. The CDR3 coding sequence is TGCGCCAGCAGCCTTAATGTTGACACAGATACGCAGTATTTT. The full variable domain, in which reference TRBV5-1 and TRBJ2-3 provide the parts outside the CDR3, is KAGVTQTPRYLIKTRGQQVTLSCSPISGHRSVSWYQQTPGQGLQFLFEYFSETQRNKGNFPGRFSGRQFSNSRSEMNVSTLELGDSALYLCASSLNVDTDTQYFGPGTRLTVL.

This clone occurred a few times. V usage is TRBV10-3 and J usage is TRBJ2-7; D may be TRBD2 (5 bases). V was cut by 0 bases and J by 7 bases, with 13 bases left in between. The CDR3 spans 14 residues. The germline V gene encodes CDR1 ENHRY and CDR2 SYGVKD. CDR3 in amino acids: CAISESLGREEQYF. Here the CDR3 DNA reads TGTGCCATCAGTGAGTCGTTGGGAAGGGAGGAGCAGTACTTC.

The rearrangement joins TRBV5-1 to TRBJ2-1; D is perhaps TRBD2 (6 bases). The CDR3 totals 15 residues. Germline CDR1 and CDR2: SGHRS and YFSETQ. V lost 5 bases to trimming and J lost 5 bases, with 17 bases between them. In nucleotides, the CDR3 is TGCGCCAGCAGTCCCGGTATTAGGAGGGACAATGAGCAGTTCTTC. This gives the protein CASSPGIRRDNEQFF.

The chain joins TRBV6-1 to TRBJ2-2; 7 bases line up with TRBD1. The CDR3 runs 14 residues. From germline, CDR1 is MNHNS and CDR2 SASEGT. V was clipped by 8 bases and J by 2 bases; unmatched bases: 5. This CDR3 is CASPRQGNTGELFF. The DNA of the CDR3 is TGTGCCAGCCCCAGACAGGGAAACACCGGGGAGCTGTTTTTT.

The chain couples TRBV7-9 to TRBJ2-3; 10 bases line up with TRBD1. The V gene's germline CDR1 is SEHNR and CDR2 FQNEAQ (reference sequence). With 4 bases clipped from V and 2 bases from J, the junction kept 3 bases outside the gene matches. This CDR3 comprises 15 residues. The CDR3 DNA follows: TGTGCCAGCAGCTCTGACAGGGGGCCCACAGATACGCAGTATTTT. Protein product: CASSSDRGPTDTQYF.

This clone was observed a handful of times. The V gene is TRBV5-1, the J gene TRBJ2-1; the D gene is possibly TRBD1 (5 bases). V lost 3 bases and J lost 6, with 10 bases in between. Per germline, CDR1 SGHRS and CDR2 YFSETQ. CDR3 length: 13 amino acids. For the CDR3, the DNA is TGCGCCAGCAGCTGGGGCGGCGGCAATGAGCAGTTCTTC. This codes for CASSWGGGNEQFF. Supplemented by reference TRBV5-1 and TRBJ2-1, the full variable domain reads KAGVTQTPRYLIKTRGQQVTLSCSPISGHRSVSWYQQTPGQGLQFLFEYFSETQRNKGNFPGRFSGRQFSNSRSEMNVSTLELGDSALYLCASSWGGGNEQFFGPGTRLTVL.

The chain has TRBV5-4 and TRBJ1-2; a possible D gene is TRBD1 (6 bases). The CDR3 has 13 amino acids. Trimming cost V 0 bases and J 6 bases, with 9 bases left between them. Germline CDR1 and CDR2: SGHNT and YYREEE (reference sequence). The CDR3 region has the DNA TGTGCCAGCAGCTTGGACAGGGTGGATGGCTACACCTTC. This translates into CASSLDRVDGYTF.

The genes are TRBV29-1 and TRBJ2-5; 9 bases fit TRBD1. This CDR3 is built from 13 residues. The V gene's germline CDR1 is SQVTM and CDR2 ANQGSEA. V shed 3 bases, J shed 8 bases, and the junction held 7 bases outside the gene matches. The CDR3 DNA follows: TGCAGCGTTGAGGGACAGGGTCTAACAACCCAGTACTTC. This sequence encodes CSVEGQGLTTQYF.